The TCR beta chain described here comes from a study of OX40 agonist ivuxolimab in advanced cancers. Study overall: Patient treatment consisted of intravenous ivuxolimab administration every 2 weeks at 0.01 to 10 mg/kg. Dose-escalation patients' cancers were hepatocellular carcinoma, melanoma, renal cell or head and neck cancer.

Method: immunoSEQ multiplex PCR; TCRdb's copy keeps in-frame clones and lacks some. The sample carries 70,000 or so clones, under 90% recorded once. The study's findings and limits: Dosing at 0.1 to 3.0 mg/kg was accompanied by clonal expansion of CD4+ and CD8+ blood T cells by week 6. Expanded clones tended on average to be more numerous among CD8+ T cells than CD4+.

Trimming removed 4 bases from V and 5 bases from J, with 23 bases in between. Germline values: CDR1 MGHRA, CDR2 YSYEKL. The CDR3 loop spans 17 amino acids. Turning to this clone: The antigen is undetermined.

The sequences come from CD4+ or CD8+ T cells sorted from blood, collected in a trial of the OX40 agonist ivuxolimab. The source is an adult with an advanced solid tumor such as melanoma, head and neck, liver or kidney cancer. The chain employs TRBV4-1 and TRBJ2-5; unclear D gene. The CDR3 reads CASSPGAARALGETQYF. The CDR3 nucleotides read TGCGCCAGCAGCCCCGGAGCCGCCCGGGCTTTGGGCGAGACCCAGTACTTC.